These 32 T cell receptor beta chains came from one sample sequenced in a study of blood T cell repertoires in COVID-19 (TCRdb year 2020). The library was generated by the immunoSEQ multiplex PCR assay. TCRdb's version of the immuneACCESS table is confined to in-frame rearrangements and falls short of the full clone set. An unresolved V gene accounts for under half of the shortfall where checked; the remainder is of unknown origin. The sample table holds 150,000 to 200,000 clones, of which roughly 82% were seen once. The biggest ten clones account for approximately 9.9% of the sample. Specimen: PBMCs or T cells enriched from blood (not recorded which). The receptors were gathered from a man aged 50-60 years who had recovered from COVID-19.

This clone was seen only once. The junction shows a germline mismatch at one end, possibly a read error. V is TRBV4-1 and J is TRBJ1-1; D unresolved. This CDR3 is 14 amino acids long. The germline V gene has CDR1 MGHRA and CDR2 YSYEKL. Written as DNA, the CDR3 is TGCGCCAGCAGTCAAGATTTCCCGGGCACTGAAGCTTTCTTT. Translating it yields CASSQDFPGTEAFF.

This sequence joins TRBV25-1 and TRBJ2-7; the D gene is possibly TRBD1 (6 bases). The CDR3 runs to 13 residues. With 6 bases removed from V and 1 base from J, the gap between germline ends came to 10 bases. Per the germline V gene, CDR1 is MGHDK and CDR2 is SYGVNS. As DNA, the CDR3 is TGTGCCAGCAGGCGACAGGAATCCTACGAGCAGTACTTC. Residues: CASRRQESYEQYF.

The chain combines TRBV5-1 with TRBJ2-2; D is unresolved. The CDR3 totals 15 residues. Per the germline V gene, CDR1 is SGHRS and CDR2 is YFSETQ. V was trimmed by 0 bases and J by 5 bases, leaving 11 bases between them. CDR3 DNA sequence: TGCGCCAGCAGCTTGGCCGGCGGAGTGACCGGGGAGCTGTTTTTT. Translating it yields CASSLAGGVTGELFF.

The chain carries TRBV9 and TRBJ2-5; D gene unclear. This CDR3 comprises 13 residues. V was shortened by 0 bases and J by 5 bases, with 8 bases between the two germline ends. The germline gives CDR1 SGDLS, CDR2 YYNGEE. CDR3 sequence: CASSVDLRETQYF. CDR3 nucleotides: TGTGCCAGCAGCGTAGACTTACGGGAGACCCAGTACTTC. Full variable domain (outside the CDR3, taken from reference TRBV9 and TRBJ2-5): DSGVTQTPKHLITATGQRVTLRCSPRSGDLSVYWYQQSLDQGLQFLIQYYNGEERAKGNILERFSAQQFPDLHSELNLSSLELGDSALYFCASSVDLRETQYFGPGTRLLVL.

The table lists this clone with a few counts. The chain joins TRBV5-6 to TRBJ1-4; D is undetermined. The CDR3 sequence is 16 residues long. The ends were cut back, 0 bases at V and 5 bases at J, with 14 bases in the middle. CDR1 and CDR2 (germline): SGHDT, YYEEEE. CDR3 sequence: CASSLAERAENEKLFF. In DNA, the CDR3 is TGTGCCAGCAGCTTGGCCGAGCGTGCTGAGAATGAAAAACTGTTTTTT.

The chain recombines TRBV11-2 with TRBJ2-3, with 7 bases that match TRBD2. Germline assignment: CDR1 SGHAT and CDR2 FQNNGV. The CDR3 runs 17 residues. J gave up 2 bases and V 1 base, and 9 bases lay outside the gene matches. The CDR3 sequence: CASSLVASGLFTDTQYF. In DNA form, the CDR3 reads TGTGCCAGCAGCTTAGTGGCTAGCGGCTTATTCACAGATACGCAGTATTTT. The full variable domain, with the rest looked up from reference TRBV11-2 and TRBJ2-3, is EAGVAQSPRYKIIEKRQSVAFWCNPISGHATLYWYQQILGQGPKLLIQFQNNGVVDDSQLPKDRFSAERLKGVDSTLKIQPAKLEDSAVYLCASSLVASGLFTDTQYFGPGTRLTVL.

The chain uses TRBV2 and TRBJ2-3, with 7 bases aligning to TRBD1. The length of the CDR3 is 14 residues. Germline loops: CDR1 SNHLY, CDR2 FYNNEI. After removal of 5 bases from V and 3 bases from J, the junction contained 5 bases not matched to a gene. The CDR3 loop is CASSRYRGTDTQYF. The CDR3 DNA is TGTGCCAGCAGTCGATACAGGGGAACAGATACGCAGTATTTT.

The chain is built from TRBV24-1 and TRBJ2-5; TRBD2 matches at 14 bases. The CDR3 is made up of 18 amino acids. Per the germline V gene, CDR1 is KGHDR and CDR2 is SFDVKD. The V segment lost 3 bases and the J segment 4 bases; nucleotides outside the gene matches: 9. The CDR3 region is CATSDSTTGTSGRETQYF. CDR3 sequence (DNA): TGTGCCACCAGTGATAGTACGACCGGGACTAGCGGGAGAGAGACCCAGTACTTC.

The rearrangement uses TRBV29-1 and TRBJ1-1, with 7 bases identical to TRBD1. Germline V gene data show CDR1 as SQVTM and CDR2 as ANQGSEA. Trimming removed 0 bases from V and 8 bases from J; junction bases left unmatched: 3. CDR3 length equals 12 residues. The CDR3 DNA sequence: TGCAGCGTTGAAGAAGGGACAGCCGAAGCTTTCTTT. It yields the protein CSVEEGTAEAFF. Using reference TRBV29-1 and TRBJ1-1 for the parts outside the CDR3, the full variable domain is SAVISQKPSRDICQRGTSLTIQCQVDSQVTMMFWYRQQPGQSLTLIATANQGSEATYESGFVIDKFPISRPNLTFSTLTVSNMSPEDSSIYLCSVEEGTAEAFFGQGTRLTVV.

The chain recombines TRBV3-1 (or the pseudogene TRBV3-2) with TRBJ2-1; TRBD2 matches at 8 bases. This CDR3 has 14 residues. V was clipped by 0 bases and J by 15 bases; unmatched bases: 10. Looked up from germline, CDR1 is LGHDT and CDR2 is YNNKEL (reference sequence). CDR3 amino acids: CASSQENLREVTFF. For the CDR3, the DNA is TGTGCCAGCAGCCAAGAAAATTTGCGGGAGGTTACGTTCTTC.

This clone was seen a single time. V gene TRBV7-3 combines with J gene TRBJ2-1; 12 nucleotides align to TRBD2. The CDR3 has 15 residues. Per germline, CDR1 SGHTA and CDR2 FQGTGA. The junction had 8 bases not matched to a gene; V was cut back by 5 bases and J by 9 bases. CDR3 bases: TGTGCCAGCAGCCTTTCTAGCGGGGGGGCAGGTGAGCAGTTCTTC. It is translated as CASSLSSGGAGEQFF.

This sequence joins TRBV5-8 and TRBJ1-2; TRBD1 agrees at 8 bases. Per germline, CDR1 SGHTS and CDR2 YDEGEE. CDR3 length: 12 residues. V lost 0 bases and J lost 9; bases outside the gene matches: 1. Here the CDR3 DNA reads TGTGCCAGCAGCTTGGGGACAGGGAGCTACACCTTC. This sequence encodes CASSLGTGSYTF.

This rearrangement joins TRBV5-1 to TRBJ2-1, with 11 bases that match TRBD2. The J segment lost 1 base and the V segment lost 4 bases, leaving 4 bases of the junction unmatched. The CDR3 runs to 16 residues. Germline V gives CDR1 SGHRS, CDR2 YFSETQ. The CDR3 DNA is TGCGCCAGCAGCCTGGGGACTAGCGGATCCTACAATGAGCAGTTCTTC. Its translation is CASSLGTSGSYNEQFF.

In its sample, this clone was seen once. This sequence joins TRBV7-6 and TRBJ2-7; a weak D match, TRBD1 (5 bases). The V gene's germline CDR1 is SGHVS and CDR2 FNYEAQ. Trimming left V 0 bases short and J 2 bases short, with 11 bases between. This CDR3 is built from 15 residues. The CDR3 nucleotides read TGTGCCAGCAGCTTAGCGCAGGGTGGGACCTACGAGCAGTACTTC. This translates into CASSLAQGGTYEQYF. The complete variable domain, with remaining parts taken from reference TRBV7-6 and TRBJ2-7, reads GAGVSQSPRYKVTKRGQDVALRCDPISGHVSLYWYRQALGQGPEFLTYFNYEAQQDKSGLPNDRFSAERPEGSISTLTIQRTEQRDSAMYRCASSLAQGGTYEQYFGPGTRLTVT.

This chain connects TRBV20-1 to TRBJ2-7, with D uncertain. The CDR3 is made up of 11 amino acids. Germline CDR1 and CDR2: DFQATT and SNEGSKA (reference sequence). V lost 6 bases, J lost 2 bases, and 8 bases lay in between. CDR3: CSAGLTYEQYF. The CDR3 nucleotides read TGCAGTGCCGGGTTGACCTACGAGCAGTACTTC.

V usage is TRBV18 and J usage is TRBJ1-2, with D unresolved. Trimming cost V 0 bases and J 5 bases, with 10 bases left between them. The CDR3 has 14 residues. From germline, CDR1 is KGHSH and CDR2 LQKENI. CDR3 sequence: CASSPPPPSYGYTF. As DNA, the CDR3 is TGTGCCAGCTCACCACCCCCCCCATCATATGGCTACACCTTC.

V is TRBV3-1 (or the pseudogene TRBV3-2) and J is TRBJ2-1; maybe TRBD1 (6 bases). Between the trimmed V and J ends, which lost 7 bases and 6 bases, there was a span of 13 bases. The CDR3 is 13 amino acids. From germline, CDR1 is LGHDT and CDR2 YNNKEL (reference sequence). CDR3 nucleotide sequence: TGTGCCAGCACCTCACAGGGCCCCAATGAGCAGTTCTTC. This translates into CASTSQGPNEQFF.

The CDR3 DNA reads as TGTGCCAGCAGCTCCAGACAGGGCATGAGTTCACCCCTCCACTTT. Translation gives CASSSRQGMSSPLHF. This chain joins TRBV7-3 and TRBJ1-6; TRBD1 matches 7 bases. Trimming took 4 bases from V and 9 from J; bases not matched to a gene: 9. There are 15 residues in the CDR3. Germline V CDR1 and CDR2: SGHTA, FQGTGA.

This chain connects TRBV5-1 to TRBJ1-3; 7 nucleotides agree with TRBD1. The CDR3 consists of 15 residues. The ends lost 0 bases at V and 0 bases at J; junction bases unmatched: 0. CDR1 is SGHRS, CDR2 YFSETQ, per germline. This CDR3 is CASSLGTGSGNTIYF. DNA of the CDR3: TGCGCCAGCAGCTTGGGGACAGGCTCTGGAAACACCATATATTTT.

The genes are TRBV27 and TRBJ1-6; 8 nucleotides agree with TRBD1. In germline, CDR1 is MNHEY, CDR2 SMNVEV (reference sequence). The CDR3 extends over 14 amino acids. V lost 6 bases, J lost 9 bases, and 7 bases stayed unmatched. CDR3 amino acids: CASSPDRGGSPLHF. CDR3 sequence (DNA): TGTGCCAGCAGCCCCGACAGGGGCGGTTCACCCCTCCACTTT.

Here the CDR3 DNA reads TGTGCCAGCAGCTTAGCCGAGGTCGGGGAGCTGTTTTTT. Translation: CASSLAEVGELFF. The chain couples TRBV11-2 to TRBJ2-2; D ambiguous. The CDR3 consists of 13 residues. Germline loops: CDR1 SGHAT, CDR2 FQNNGV. V dropped 1 base and J dropped 7 bases, with 7 bases sitting between them.

V is TRBV19 and J is TRBJ2-3, with 10 bases lining up with TRBD2. This CDR3 spans 13 amino acids. The V segment lost 11 bases and the J segment 6 bases; nucleotides outside the gene matches: 8. In germline, CDR1 is LNHDA, CDR2 SQIVND (reference sequence). CDR3: CAVIAGGRDTQYF. The DNA of the CDR3 is TGTGCCGTGATAGCGGGGGGCCGGGATACGCAGTATTTT.

This chain links TRBV7-9 with TRBJ1-2, with D possibly TRBD1 on 6 matching bases. The CDR3 loop spans 14 amino acids. V was shortened by 0 bases and J by 8 bases, with 13 bases between the two germline ends. Per the germline V gene, CDR1 is SEHNR and CDR2 is FQNEAQ (reference sequence). The CDR3 here is CASSLARGTNGYTF. For the CDR3, the DNA is TGTGCCAGCAGCTTAGCGAGGGGGACTAACGGCTACACCTTC. The full variable domain, in which reference TRBV7-9 and TRBJ1-2 provide the parts outside the CDR3, is DTGVSQNPRHKITKRGQNVTFRCDPISEHNRLYWYRQTLGQGPEFLTYFQNEAQLEKSRLLSDRFSAERPKGSFSTLEIQRTEQGDSAMYLCASSLARGTNGYTFGSGTRLTVV.

This clone showed up just once. A single base separates this from a much larger clone, so it may be a read error. The sample holds other DNA sequences that translate to the same CDR3. The rearrangement joins TRBV3-1 (or the pseudogene TRBV3-2) to TRBJ2-2; tentative D call: TRBD1 (6 bases). This CDR3 comprises 12 residues. Germline CDR1 and CDR2: LGHDT and YNNKEL (reference sequence). CDR3 DNA sequence: TGTGCTAGCAGCCCTACAGGGTCGGAGCTGTTTTTT. This codes for CASSPTGSELFF.

The chain recombines TRBV3-1 (or the pseudogene TRBV3-2) with TRBJ2-3, with D maybe TRBD2 (7 bases). CDR1 is LGHDT and CDR2 is YNNKEL in the germline V gene (reference sequence). With 10 bases removed from V and 0 bases from J, the gap between germline ends came to 20 bases. CDR3 length: 16 residues. The CDR3 nucleotides read TGTGCCACCCAGAAGGGCGGGGGCCTTAGCACAGATACGCAGTATTTT. Translating it yields CATQKGGGLSTDTQYF.

The V and J genes are TRBV24-1 and TRBJ2-1; 9 nucleotides agree with TRBD2. The CDR3 loop spans 17 amino acids. V lost 0 bases to trimming and J lost 2 bases; unmatched junction nucleotides: 4. Per germline, CDR1 KGHDR and CDR2 SFDVKD. The CDR3 nucleotides read TGTGCCACCAGTGATTTGCCCAGCGGGAGGCCCTACAATGAGCAGTTCTTC. It yields the protein CATSDLPSGRPYNEQFF.

The chain uses TRBV7-8 and TRBJ1-3; D is unresolved. V lost 4 bases and J 0 bases, leaving 13 bases between the germline ends. Germline-derived CDR1 and CDR2 are SGHVS and FQNEAQ. CDR3 length equals 16 residues. CDR3 coding DNA: TGTGCCAGCAGCTACGGGGAAGCCAGCTCTGGAAACACCATATATTTT. The encoded protein is CASSYGEASSGNTIYF.

A single count supports this clone. The CDR3 sequence: CSVDRLASYNEQFF. The CDR3 DNA reads as TGCAGCGTTGACCGACTAGCCTCCTACAATGAGCAGTTCTTC. This sequence joins TRBV29-1 and TRBJ2-1, with 7 nucleotides matching TRBD2. Germline V gives CDR1 SQVTM, CDR2 ANQGSEA. CDR3 length equals 14 residues. With V trimmed by 3 bases and J by 0 bases, 2 bases remained unmatched.

The chain uses TRBV19 and TRBJ1-1, with TRBD1 as a possible D gene (6 bases). Germline V gene data show CDR1 as LNHDA and CDR2 as SQIVND (reference sequence). This CDR3 spans 14 amino acids. V lost 3 bases and J 5 bases, leaving 13 bases between the germline ends. DNA for the CDR3: TGTGCCAGTAGTATGTCGACAGGTTTGACTGAAGCTTTCTTT. Translating gives CASSMSTGLTEAFF.

The chain couples TRBV6-4 to TRBJ1-5; TRBD1 matches 11 bases. The germline CDR1 and CDR2 sequences are MRHNA and SNTAGT. The length of the CDR3 is 14 residues. Losses at the gene ends were 11 bases for V and 5 bases for J; bases not matched to a gene: 8. The CDR3 is CAGTGTGGYQPQHF. In DNA form, the CDR3 reads TGTGCCGGGACCGGGACAGGGGGTTATCAGCCCCAGCATTTT.

This clone is a singleton in its sample. This chain joins TRBV18 and TRBJ1-1; the match to TRBD1 covers 8 bases. The CDR3 length is 16 residues. V lost 1 base and J lost 0; bases outside the gene matches: 4. Germline V gene lookup returns CDR1 KGHSH and CDR2 LQKENI. Written as DNA, the CDR3 is TGTGCCAGCTCACCACTCCCAGGGGGCCTGAACACTGAAGCTTTCTTT. Translating gives CASSPLPGGLNTEAFF.

The chain couples TRBV4-2 to TRBJ2-3, with 10 bases lining up with TRBD2. CDR1 is LGHNA and CDR2 is YNFKEQ in the germline V gene. The trim removed 1 base at V and 9 bases at J, leaving 16 bases unmatched. The CDR3 covers 18 residues. CDR3 in amino acids: CASSQGRSGGAPRGTQYF. Here the CDR3 DNA reads TGTGCCAGCAGCCAAGGAAGAAGCGGGGGGGCCCCCCGTGGAACGCAGTATTTT.